This T cell receptor beta chain was captured by sequencing in a study of cytomegalovirus exposure and HLA in healthy donors. About the research overall: Some 85 million unique TCRs, all from HLA-typed donors, were included in an early release of the data. The study, taken as a whole, reports: A later analysis linked some 17,000 TCR beta sequences to HLA alleles at 0.05 false discovery rate. The later analysis indicated that the majority of CMV-associated TCR beta chains appeared HLA-restricted.

The CDR3 totals 16 residues. Germline CDR1 is SGDLS and CDR2 is YYNGEE. V gave up 4 bases and J gave up 4 bases; unmatched junction bases: 11. About this clone: The antigen is unknown.

In the PCR, 60 Vbeta and 13 Jbeta primers were used. Sequencing was performed with immunoSEQ multiplex PCR; in TCRdb, only in-frame clones are kept and a portion is missing. The table includes about 120,000 clones, 60% to 85% detected once. Sequenced: PBMCs. The TCR originated in a female donor in good health and CMV-seronegative. The gene calls are TRBV9 and TRBJ2-3, with 8 bases aligning to TRBD2. CDR3 bases: TGTGCCAGCAGCCCGGCCGGGGGGGCCGGGCCAGATACGCAGTATTTT. Translating it yields CASSPAGGAGPDTQYF.